The clone carrying this T cell receptor (beta chain) occurred a few times. The sample is drawn from a study of metastatic and nonmetastatic thyroid tumors. On the study more broadly: Malignant thyroid and benign thyroid patients provided blood and tumor or nodule tissue whose repertoires were compared.

CDR1 and CDR2 (germline): LNHDA, SQIVND (reference sequence). This CDR3 is 15 amino acids long. The J segment lost 4 bases and the V segment lost 6 bases, leaving 7 bases of the junction unmatched. Ahead of thyroid surgery, no patient had received treatment of any kind. TCRdb ran MiXCR on the PCR reads. The repertoire holds more than 20,000 clones, roughly 23% seen once, with around an eighth in the top ten. This TCR came from a female donor with papillary thyroid cancer or a benign thyroid nodule (not recorded which). Some clones in this sample may be carry-over from other donors' samples. What was sequenced was tumor tissue. The chain recombines TRBV19 with TRBJ2-1; TRBD1 aligns across 9 bases. CDR3 sequence reads: CASRPDRGKYNEQFF. In DNA form, the CDR3 reads TGTGCCAGTAGGCCCGACAGGGGGAAGTACAATGAGCAGTTCTTC.